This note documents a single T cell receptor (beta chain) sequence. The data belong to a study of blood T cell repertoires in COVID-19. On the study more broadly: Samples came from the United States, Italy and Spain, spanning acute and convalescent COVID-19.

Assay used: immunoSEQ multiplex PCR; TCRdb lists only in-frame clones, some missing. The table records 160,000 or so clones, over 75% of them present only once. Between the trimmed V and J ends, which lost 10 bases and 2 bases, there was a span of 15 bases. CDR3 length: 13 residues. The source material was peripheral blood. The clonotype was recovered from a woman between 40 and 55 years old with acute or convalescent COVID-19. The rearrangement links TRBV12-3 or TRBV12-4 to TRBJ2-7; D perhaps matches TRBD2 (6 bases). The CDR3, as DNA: TGTGCCACTAAGTACGGGACTGCCTACGAGCAGTACTTC. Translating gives CATKYGTAYEQYF.